These T cell receptor beta chains were read from a single sample in a study of human T cells and chemical hapten exposure. TCRdb reprocessed the RACE reads via MiXCR and lists one record per CDR3 protein. The data show about 85,000 distinct CDR3 sequences, around 10% seen once. The sequenced sample was whole blood, obtained in connection with sensitization to the hapten diphenylcyclopropenone (DPC). All receptors come from a man younger than 35 with alopecia areata. Some clones in this sample may be carry-over from other donors' samples. Both conserved end residues are part of each CDR3. D genes are given only for firm matches. Clone size, where shown, is once, few, many, or a class for clones that have expanded.

CDR3 length	V gene	D gene	J gene	clone size	CDR3 DNA	CDR3 protein
15	TRBV7-6	.	TRBJ1-5	many	TGTGCCAGCAGCTTAGGGCGGGACGGAAATCAGCCCCAGCATTTT	CASSLGRDGNQPQHF
11	TRBV20-1	TRBD1	TRBJ1-1	few	TGCAGTGCTCCGGACAGGCGTGAAGCTTTCTTT	CSAPDRREAFF
15	TRBV6-5	.	TRBJ1-6	many	TGTGCCAGCAGTTATGCGGCCTTGACGGGTTCACCCCTCCACTTT	CASSYAALTGSPLHF
16	TRBV4-3	.	TRBJ1-4	.	TGCGCCAGCAGCCAACGTAAGGGTGTGCCTAATGAAAAACTGTTTTTT	CASSQRKGVPNEKLFF
14	TRBV6-1	TRBD1	TRBJ2-7	many	TGTGCCAGCAGTGAAGGGACAGGGACTCGGGAGCAGTACTTC	CASSEGTGTREQYF
17	TRBV11-2	TRBD1	TRBJ1-6	few	TGTGCCAGCAGCCCGGACAGGGCCCTTGGAAATAATTCACCCCTCCACTTT	CASSPDRALGNNSPLHF
14	TRBV6-4	TRBD1	TRBJ1-1	.	TGTGCCAGCCGGACAGGGCCTCTGAACACTGAAGCTTTCTTT	CASRTGPLNTEAFF
15	TRBV10-2	.	TRBJ1-4	.	TGCGCCAGCAAGGGGCAGGGGACGACCCGGGAAAAACTGTTTTTT	CASKGQGTTREKLFF
17	TRBV7-9	TRBD1	TRBJ2-2	many	TGTGCCAGCAGCTCACGAAACAGGGGGCGGTTCACCGGGGAGCTGTTTTTT	CASSSRNRGRFTGELFF
18	TRBV7-3	.	TRBJ2-6	once	TGTGCCAGCAGCTGGTACGGGACAATCTACTCTGGGGCCAACGTCCTGTCTTTC	CASSWYGTIYSGANVLSF
15	TRBV7-3	.	TRBJ1-6	many	TGTGCCAGCAGCTTAAGCAGGGAGGGTAATTCACCCCTCCACTTT	CASSLSREGNSPLHF
14	TRBV20-1	.	TRBJ1-1	few	TGCAGTGCTAGACGGGGGGCGATGAACACTGAAGCTTTCTTT	CSARRGAMNTEAFF
16	TRBV29-1	TRBD1	TRBJ1-1	many	TGCAGCGGCAAAGAAAGCCCGGGACAGCGTTACACTGAAGCTTTCTTT	CSGKESPGQRYTEAFF
14	TRBV20-1	TRBD1	TRBJ1-1	few	TGCAGTGCTAGAGAGAGGGACAGCGAAATTGAAGCTTTCTTT	CSARERDSEIEAFF
18	TRBV6-5	.	TRBJ1-3	many	TGTGCCAGCAGTGTCCGGGGGCCTCTCCCCGCCTCTGGAAACACCATATATTTT	CASSVRGPLPASGNTIYF
13	TRBV6-5	.	TRBJ2-5	.	TGTGCCAGCAGTTACGGTGGATTTGAGACCCAGTACTTC	CASSYGGFETQYF
14	TRBV7-2	.	TRBJ1-2	many	TGTGCCAGCAGCCTCTCATCAGGGATAGTTGGCTACACCTTC	CASSLSSGIVGYTF
14	TRBV20-1	TRBD1	TRBJ2-7	few	TGCAGTGCTCAATCCGGGACAGGTCTTTACGAGCAGTACTTC	CSAQSGTGLYEQYF
14	TRBV12-3/TRBV12-4	.	TRBJ1-3	few	TGTGCCAGCCGCGCCCGGGGCTCTGGAAACACCATATATTTT	CASRARGSGNTIYF
15	TRBV11-2	.	TRBJ1-6	few	TGTGCCAGCAGCTTAGTTTGGGGAACGAATTCACCCCTCCACTTT	CASSLVWGTNSPLHF
14	TRBV6-1	TRBD2	TRBJ2-3	many	TGTGCCAGCAGACCTAGCGGCCTCACAGATACGCAGTATTTT	CASRPSGLTDTQYF
13	TRBV28	.	TRBJ1-2	many	TGTGCCAGCAGTTTGGGATTAGGGGATGGCTACACCTTC	CASSLGLGDGYTF
15	TRBV4-1	.	TRBJ1-1	many	TGCGCCAGCAGCCAAGGACTAGGAGCTAACACTGAAGCTTTCTTT	CASSQGLGANTEAFF
17	TRBV3-1	.	TRBJ1-3	.	TGTGCCAGCAGCCAAGGTCTTCAGGGGAGCTCTGGAAACACCATATATTTT	CASSQGLQGSSGNTIYF
16	TRBV25-1	TRBD1	TRBJ2-3	.	TGTGCCAGCAGTGATCCGCAGGGGGTGCAGACAGATACGCAGTATTTT	CASSDPQGVQTDTQYF
13	TRBV20-1	.	TRBJ1-5	few	TGCAGTACCCGACAGGACCATAATCAGCCCCAGCATTTT	CSTRQDHNQPQHF
14	TRBV6-2/TRBV6-3	.	TRBJ2-1	few	TGTGCCAGCAGATCGCGGGAAGAGTACAATGAGCAGTTCTTC	CASRSREEYNEQFF
13	TRBV7-6	.	TRBJ1-5	few	TGTGCCAGCAGCTCCCGGCGTGGTCAGCCCCAGCATTTT	CASSSRRGQPQHF
15	TRBV6-2/TRBV6-3	.	TRBJ1-1	many	TGTGCCAGCAGTTACGGAGGGACTTGGAACACTGAAGCTTTCTTT	CASSYGGTWNTEAFF
15	TRBV6-5	TRBD1	TRBJ2-7	many	TGTGCCAGCAGTTACTCGGGCAGGGGGCCTTACGAGCAGTACTTC	CASSYSGRGPYEQYF
16	TRBV7-6	TRBD1	TRBJ2-7	many	TGTGCCAGCAGCTCTCAAACCGGGACAGAATTCTACGAGCAGTACTTC	CASSSQTGTEFYEQYF
19	TRBV4-3	TRBD1	TRBJ1-4	few	TGCGCCAGCAGCTTTGGATTGACAGGGGGCCAGGGAGGGAATGAAAAACTGTTTTTT	CASSFGLTGGQGGNEKLFF
12	TRBV11-1	.	TRBJ2-1	.	TGTGCCAGCAGGAGGGGGAGCGATGAGCAGTTCTTC	CASRRGSDEQFF
13	TRBV5-1	.	TRBJ2-7	many	TGCGCCAGCAGCTTAAACGGAGCCTACGAGCAGTACTTC	CASSLNGAYEQYF
15	TRBV7-9	.	TRBJ2-5	.	TGTGCCAGCAGCGCCGGGACTGGGTACCAAGAGACCCAGTACTTC	CASSAGTGYQETQYF
16	TRBV7-3	TRBD2	TRBJ2-1	.	TGTGCCAGCAGCCCTATGAGAGCGGGGGGTCAGAATGAGCAGTTCTTC	CASSPMRAGGQNEQFF
16	TRBV11-2	.	TRBJ2-1	.	TGTGCCAGCAGCGGAGGGGGTATGGGGTCCTACAATGAGCAGTTCTTC	CASSGGGMGSYNEQFF
9	TRBV19	.	TRBJ2-5	.	TGTGCCAGAAAAGAGACCCAGTACTTC	CARKETQYF
14	TRBV7-2	.	TRBJ1-5	few	TGTGCCAGCAGCTCACAAGCTAGCAATCAGCCCCAGCATTTT	CASSSQASNQPQHF
13	TRBV6-5	.	TRBJ2-3	.	TGTGCCAGCAGTTACGGCCGTACAGATACGCAGTATTTT	CASSYGRTDTQYF
16	TRBV7-6	TRBD2	TRBJ2-3	.	TGTGCCAGCAGCTTAGGTTCGGGGGGGCTGACAGATACGCAGTATTTT	CASSLGSGGLTDTQYF
13	TRBV7-2	.	TRBJ2-7	.	TGTGCCAGCAGCTTAGACAGGGGAGGGATATGGTACTTC	CASSLDRGGIWYF
15	TRBV5-6	.	TRBJ2-5	.	TGTGCCAGCAGCTTGCGAGTTCCCCAACGGGAGACCCAGTACTTC	CASSLRVPQRETQYF
15	TRBV10-3	TRBD2	TRBJ2-5	.	TGTGCCACCTCTTCGGCTAGCGGGGGACAAGAGACCCAGTACTTC	CATSSASGGQETQYF
15	TRBV28	.	TRBJ1-1	many	TGTGCCAGCAGATTTTGGGACGACTCGAACACTGAAGCTTTCTTT	CASRFWDDSNTEAFF
15	TRBV6-5	.	TRBJ2-7	.	TGTGCCAGCAGTTACTCGCGACTAGGAGGGGACCCGCAGTACTTC	CASSYSRLGGDPQYF
15	TRBV5-1	.	TRBJ1-4	few	TGCGCCAGCAGCTTGGCCCGCGGATGGGGTGAAAAACTGTTTTTT	CASSLARGWGEKLFF
15	TRBV6-5	TRBD2	TRBJ2-1	.	TGTGCCAGCAGGGAACTAGCGGGGGGGTACAATGAGCAGTTCTTC	CASRELAGGYNEQFF
14	TRBV7-9	.	TRBJ1-2	once	TGTGCCAGCAGCCTCCGTACGGACACGCATGGCCACACCTTC	CASSLRTDTHGHTF
13	TRBV9	.	TRBJ2-1	many	TGTGCCAGCAGCCCCGCCGGGTACAATGAGCAGTTCTTC	CASSPAGYNEQFF
12	TRBV29-1	.	TRBJ2-4	few	TGCAGCGTTGTGGCCTCAGATTATATTCAGTACTTC	CSVVASDYIQYF
15	TRBV6-2/TRBV6-3	.	TRBJ2-7	few	TGTGCCAGCAGCATTAGAACAGGGCAGATCTACGAGCAGTACTTC	CASSIRTGQIYEQYF
11	TRBV6-6	TRBD1	TRBJ1-2	.	TGTGCCAGCAGCCCAGGGGGCGGCTACACCTTC	CASSPGGGYTF
13	TRBV12-3/TRBV12-4	TRBD1	TRBJ1-5	.	TGTGCCAGTAGGACAGGGAGCAATCAGCCCCAGCATTTT	CASRTGSNQPQHF
14	TRBV6-6	.	TRBJ1-2	.	TGTGCCAGCAGTTCGCAGGGGAAGGGCTATGGCTACACCTTC	CASSSQGKGYGYTF
15	TRBV6-5	TRBD1	TRBJ2-7	.	TGTGCCAGCAGTTACTTAGGGGGCAACTCCTGCGAGCAGTACTTC	CASSYLGGNSCEQYF
14	TRBV28	.	TRBJ2-7	many	TGTGCCAGCGGCGGGGTACCTAGAACCTACGAGCAGTACTTC	CASGGVPRTYEQYF
13	TRBV2	.	TRBJ1-2	.	TGTGCCAGCAGTCGCGACAATAACTATGGCTACACCTTC	CASSRDNNYGYTF